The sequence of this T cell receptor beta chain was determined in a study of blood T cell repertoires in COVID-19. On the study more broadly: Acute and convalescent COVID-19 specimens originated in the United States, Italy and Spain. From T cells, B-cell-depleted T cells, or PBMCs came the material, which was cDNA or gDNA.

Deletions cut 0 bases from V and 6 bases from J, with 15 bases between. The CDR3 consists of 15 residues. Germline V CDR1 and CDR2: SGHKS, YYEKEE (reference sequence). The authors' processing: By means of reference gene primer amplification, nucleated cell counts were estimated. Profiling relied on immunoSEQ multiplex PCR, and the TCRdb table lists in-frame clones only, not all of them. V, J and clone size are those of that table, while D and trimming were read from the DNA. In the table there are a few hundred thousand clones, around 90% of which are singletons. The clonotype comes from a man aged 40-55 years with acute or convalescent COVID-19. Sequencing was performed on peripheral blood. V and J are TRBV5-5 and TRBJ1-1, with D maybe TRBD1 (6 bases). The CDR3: CASSLAAGEGPEAFF. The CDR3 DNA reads TGTGCCAGCAGCTTGGCTGCAGGGGAGGGTCCTGAAGCTTTCTTT.